Shown below are 32 T cell receptor beta chains from a single sample sequenced in a study of T cells in Graves' hyperthyroidism and ophthalmopathy. RNA transcripts served as the template for amplifying TCR beta CDR3 regions. HTBI primers were the set used in a first-round RT-PCR of the TCR CDR3. TCRdb fed the multiplex PCR reads into MiXCR, producing one record per CDR3 protein. Here the sample spans over 150,000 distinct CDR3 sequences, roughly a sixth being singletons. The sequenced sample consisted of blood. Receptor source: a woman between 50 and 59 years old with Graves' hyperthyroidism.

In the case of this clonotype: This clone may be a read error of a much larger clone one base away. The chain combines TRBV28 with TRBJ2-7, with D unresolved. The CDR3 contains 15 residues. Germline lookup yields CDR1 MDHEN and CDR2 SYDVKM. This CDR3 reads CANSPPGLLSYEQYF. In DNA, the CDR3 is TGTGCCAACAGTCCCCCTGGGCTACTCTCCTACGAGCAGTACTTC.

The chain recombines TRBV12-3 or TRBV12-4 with TRBJ2-3; 7 nucleotides match TRBD1. V was pared by 3 bases and J by 3 bases, with 6 bases of the junction left unmatched. This CDR3 contains 15 residues. The CDR3 coding sequence is TGTGCCAGCAGTTTGAGGGGGCCTGGGACAGATACGCAGTATTTT. Its protein is CASSLRGPGTDTQYF.

This clonotype has ten or more counts. The gene calls are TRBV12-3 or TRBV12-4 and TRBJ2-3; tentatively, D is TRBD1 (6 bases). V gave up 3 bases and J gave up 0 bases, with 13 bases separating them. CDR3 length equals 16 residues. CDR3 sequence reads: CASSFVIGQSTDTQYF. CDR3 in DNA: TGTGCCAGCAGTTTTGTTATTGGACAGAGCACAGATACGCAGTATTTT.

In this sample, this clonotype turned up many times. This chain joins TRBV2 and TRBJ2-7; D not certain. Germline CDR1 reads SNHLY; CDR2 reads FYNNEI. V lost 5 bases and J lost 5, with 16 bases in between. The CDR3 has 14 amino acids. The CDR3 sequence: CASSLLVTLHEQYF. The CDR3 DNA reads TGTGCCAGCAGTCTGCTCGTCACGCTGCACGAGCAGTACTTC.

This chain uses TRBV3-1 with TRBJ2-7; perhaps TRBD1 as D (6 bases). CDR1 is LGHDT, CDR2 YNNKEL, per germline (reference sequence). Deletions cut 6 bases from V and 4 bases from J, with 13 bases between. There are 13 residues in the CDR3. In nucleotides, the CDR3 is TGTGCCAGCAGTTCAACAGGGTGGTACGAGCAGTACTTC. Encoded protein: CASSSTGWYEQYF.

This clonotype was detected ten times or more. The CDR3 loop reads CASGQGLSYGYTF. The CDR3 DNA follows: TGTGCCAGCGGACAGGGCTTATCCTATGGCTACACCTTC. This sequence joins TRBV2 and TRBJ1-2, with 8 bases matching TRBD1. Looked up from germline, CDR1 is SNHLY and CDR2 is FYNNEI. V lost 8 bases and J lost 4; bases outside the gene matches: 6. This CDR3 has 13 amino acids.

This clonotype has more than one count but fewer than ten. This chain links TRBV10-3 with TRBJ2-5, with 12 bases that match TRBD2. This CDR3 region has 15 residues. The V gene's germline CDR1 is ENHRY and CDR2 SYGVKD. J gave up 4 bases and V 6 bases, and 6 bases lay outside the gene matches. The CDR3 DNA reads as TGTGCCATCAGCCGACTAGCGGGAGAACTAGAGACCCAGTACTTC. Amino acid sequence: CAISRLAGELETQYF.

This clonotype was picked up many times. The rearrangement links TRBV4-2 to TRBJ2-1, with a tentative D call TRBD2 (6 bases). Trimming left V 4 bases short and J 3 bases short, with 16 bases between. Germline V gene lookup returns CDR1 LGHNA and CDR2 YNFKEQ. This CDR3 has 16 residues. As DNA, the CDR3 is TGTGCCAGCAGCCCTGCTCGCCGGGACTTCTACAATGAGCAGTTCTTC. This translates into CASSPARRDFYNEQFF.

This clonotype was recorded at least ten times. The rearrangement links TRBV6-1 to TRBJ1-5, with D unclear. V was cut by 4 bases and J by 0 bases, with 10 bases left in between. Germline V gene data show CDR1 as MNHNS and CDR2 as SASEGT. The CDR3 covers 15 residues. The CDR3 DNA sequence: TGTGCCAGCAGTGGAAGAGGACCTAGCAATCAGCCCCAGCATTTT. Protein product: CASSGRGPSNQPQHF.

This clonotype was seen repeatedly, ten times or more. The gene calls are TRBV30 and TRBJ1-1; D unresolved. The CDR3 length is 13 residues. Trimming removed 0 bases at V and 0 bases at J, with 5 bases between. Germline lookup yields CDR1 GTSNPN and CDR2 SVGIG (reference sequence). The CDR3 DNA is TGTGCCTGGAGTGTACTTCTGAACACTGAAGCTTTCTTT. It codes for CAWSVLLNTEAFF.

The sample holds many counts of this clonotype. This chain uses TRBV7-2 with TRBJ2-5; the match to TRBD2 covers 7 bases. V lost 5 bases, J lost 1 base, and 13 bases stayed unmatched. The CDR3 has 17 residues. The germline V gene has CDR1 SGHTA and CDR2 FQGNSA. The CDR3 region has the DNA TGTGCCAGCAGCCCCTCCCGGACTAGAAGGGCCCAAGAGACCCAGTACTTC. Translating it yields CASSPSRTRRAQETQYF.

This clonotype was picked up a small number of times. The chain employs TRBV29-1 and TRBJ2-7, with D possibly TRBD1 on 6 matching bases. V was pared by 3 bases and J by 3 bases, with 12 bases between. Per germline, CDR1 SQVTM and CDR2 ANQGSEA. The CDR3 consists of 13 residues. The CDR3 DNA reads as TGCAGCGTTGACTCCGGGACACTCTACGAGCAGTACTTC. It codes for CSVDSGTLYEQYF.

In its sample, this clonotype was seen a few times. This chain uses TRBV10-3 with TRBJ2-1, with D unclear. The CDR3 spans 15 residues. Per germline, CDR1 ENHRY and CDR2 SYGVKD. V lost 6 bases, J lost 0 bases, and 12 bases lay in between. The CDR3 DNA reads as TGTGCCATCAGCCCATACTTAAGCTCCTACAATGAGCAGTTCTTC. Translation gives CAISPYLSSYNEQFF.

The chain uses TRBV5-1 and TRBJ2-1; TRBD2 matches at 11 bases. Losses at the gene ends were 1 base for V and 2 bases for J; bases not matched to a gene: 5. The CDR3 spans 17 residues. CDR1 and CDR2 (germline): SGHRS, YFSETQ. The CDR3 DNA follows: TGCGCCAGCAGCTTGTCTAGCGGGAGGAGTCCCTACAATGAGCAGTTCTTC. Protein: CASSLSSGRSPYNEQFF. Full variable domain (missing parts from reference TRBV5-1 and TRBJ2-1): KAGVTQTPRYLIKTRGQQVTLSCSPISGHRSVSWYQQTPGQGLQFLFEYFSETQRNKGNFPGRFSGRQFSNSRSEMNVSTLELGDSALYLCASSLSSGRSPYNEQFFGPGTRLTVL.

This clonotype has a handful of counts. The V and J genes are TRBV6-1 and TRBJ2-2; 7 bases align to TRBD1. The germline V gene has CDR1 MNHNS and CDR2 SASEGT. The CDR3 is made up of 14 amino acids. The trim removed 5 bases at V and 7 bases at J, leaving 7 bases unmatched. The CDR3 region is CASSYRGAVGELFF. The CDR3 DNA sequence: TGTGCCAGCAGTTACAGGGGCGCAGTCGGGGAGCTGTTTTTT.

In this sample, this clonotype turned up many times. The chain has TRBV7-3 and TRBJ2-1; the D gene is possibly TRBD2 (6 bases). CDR1 is SGHTA and CDR2 is FQGTGA in the germline V gene. The CDR3 length is 17 residues. V lost 5 bases to trimming and J lost 4 bases, with 21 bases between them. The CDR3 is CASSPHPGAGRYNEQFF. In DNA form, the CDR3 reads TGTGCCAGCAGCCCCCACCCGGGTGCGGGACGATACAATGAGCAGTTCTTC.

About this clonotype itself: This may stem from a read error, because a much larger clone lies one nucleotide away. The genes are TRBV15 and TRBJ1-1; perhaps TRBD1 as D (6 bases). The CDR3 runs 15 residues. CDR1 and CDR2 from the germline V gene are LNHNV and YYDKDF (reference sequence). V was shortened by 5 bases and J by 1 base, with 14 bases between the two germline ends. The CDR3 DNA is TGTGCCACCAGCCGTCAGGGGTACGGGAACACTGAAGCTTTCTTT. As protein: CATSRQGYGNTEAFF.

The chain carries TRBV2 and TRBJ2-2, with D perhaps being TRBD1 or TRBD2 (5 bases each). V lost 6 bases and J 2 bases, leaving 10 bases between the germline ends. CDR3 length: 14 amino acids. CDR1 is SNHLY, CDR2 FYNNEI, per germline. This CDR3 is CASRLGVNTGELFF. The CDR3, as DNA: TGTGCCAGCAGACTAGGGGTAAACACCGGGGAGCTGTTTTTT.

This clonotype turned up a few times. This rearrangement joins TRBV14 to TRBJ2-2; D uncertain. Trimming took 0 bases from V and 1 from J, leaving 6 bases between them. The CDR3 runs to 15 residues. Germline CDR1 reads SGHDN; CDR2 reads FVKESK. CDR3 coding DNA: TGTGCCAGCAGCCAAGAGAGGCTGAACACCGGGGAGCTGTTTTTT. Translation: CASSQERLNTGELFF.

The chain joins TRBV3-1 to TRBJ1-2, with D unclear. CDR3 length: 11 residues. CDR1 is LGHDT and CDR2 is YNNKEL in the germline V gene (reference sequence). The germline V and J ends were trimmed by 5 bases and 4 bases, with 5 bases remaining between them. The CDR3 DNA sequence: TGTGCCAGCAGCTATTTCTATGGCTACACCTTC. Protein sequence: CASSYFYGYTF.

The rearrangement joins TRBV3-1 to TRBJ1-2, with 7 nucleotides matching TRBD1. V lost 2 bases and J lost 6; bases outside the gene matches: 6. The CDR3 extends over 14 amino acids. The germline V gene encodes CDR1 LGHDT and CDR2 YNNKEL (reference sequence). CDR3 nucleotides: TGTGCCAGCAGCCAATTCGACAGGGACCATGGCTACACCTTC. As protein: CASSQFDRDHGYTF.

This clonotype was found many times. In DNA form, the CDR3 reads TGTGCCAGCAGCGCACAGGGGCATAATGAGCAGTTCTTC. Translating gives CASSAQGHNEQFF. The rearrangement joins TRBV7-9 to TRBJ2-1; 7 nucleotides match TRBD1. Trimming cost V 5 bases and J 7 bases; bases outside gene matches: 5. CDR1 and CDR2 from the germline V gene are SEHNR and FQNEAQ (reference sequence). The CDR3 covers 13 residues.

At least ten counts were recorded for this clonotype. This chain links TRBV12-3 or TRBV12-4 with TRBJ2-5; D is ambiguous. The CDR3 covers 12 residues. Trimming stripped 2 bases from V and 4 bases from J, with 5 bases between. Here the CDR3 reads CASSLQGETQYF. The CDR3 nucleotides are TGTGCCAGCAGTTTACAAGGAGAGACCCAGTACTTC.

This clonotype has ten or more counts. The chain is built from TRBV5-1 and TRBJ2-3; TRBD1 aligns across 8 bases. The CDR3 is 15 residues long. Per germline, CDR1 SGHRS and CDR2 YFSETQ. V gave up 2 bases and J gave up 0 bases; unmatched junction bases: 2. The CDR3 DNA reads as TGCGCCAGCAGCTTAAGGACAGGGAGCACAGATACGCAGTATTTT. It encodes CASSLRTGSTDTQYF.

This clonotype was seen many times. The V gene is TRBV9, the J gene TRBJ2-1; TRBD2 agrees at 7 bases. The trim removed 3 bases at V and 0 bases at J, leaving 12 bases unmatched. From germline, CDR1 is SGDLS and CDR2 YYNGEE. CDR3 length: 18 amino acids. The CDR3 bases are TGTGCCAGCAGCGCCCGGCGGGAGTCGGCTATCTCCTACAATGAGCAGTTCTTC. Translation: CASSARRESAISYNEQFF.

The sample holds many counts of this clonotype. This sequence joins TRBV7-9 and TRBJ2-1, with 15 positions matching TRBD2. Germline trimming cut 10 bases from V and 0 bases from J; bases unmatched to any gene: 10. The CDR3 covers 18 residues. Germline assignment: CDR1 SEHNR and CDR2 FQNEAQ (reference sequence). In DNA, the CDR3 is TGTGCCATCGCGGGACTAGCGGGAGGAAAGAGCTCCTACAATGAGCAGTTCTTC. As protein: CAIAGLAGGKSSYNEQFF.

This clonotype was detected ten times or more. The chain couples TRBV2 to TRBJ1-2; D perhaps matches TRBD1 (5 bases). The V end lost 2 bases, the J end lost 5 bases, and 15 bases lay between the germline ends. The CDR3 extends over 15 amino acids. Germline CDR1 reads SNHLY; CDR2 reads FYNNEI. In DNA form, the CDR3 reads TGTGCCAGCAGTGAAACCGCCCAGGGAGGGTATGGCTACACCTTC. As protein: CASSETAQGGYGYTF.

In DNA form, the CDR3 reads TGTGCCAGCAGCTTCGGAGTTTGGGATGAGCAGTTCTTC. As protein: CASSFGVWDEQFF. V is TRBV13 and J is TRBJ2-1; D uncertain. The germline V gene has CDR1 PRHDT and CDR2 FYEKMQ (reference sequence). This CDR3 spans 13 amino acids. Trimming cost V 3 bases and J 8 bases, with 11 bases left between them.

This clonotype occurred many times. DNA of the CDR3: TGCAGTGCTAGAGTTACTAGCGGGAGTAACAATGAGCAGTTCTTC. Translation gives CSARVTSGSNNEQFF. This chain connects TRBV20-1 to TRBJ2-1; 11 bases agree with TRBD2. This CDR3 is built from 15 residues. The germline CDR1 and CDR2 sequences are DFQATT and SNEGSKA (reference sequence). The V gene end was trimmed by 1 base and the J gene end by 5 bases; junction bases not matched to a gene: 4.

The chain joins TRBV4-2 to TRBJ1-4; the match to TRBD1 covers 8 bases. Trimming removed 0 bases from V and 6 bases from J; junction bases left unmatched: 3. CDR1 is LGHNA, CDR2 YNFKEQ, per germline. This CDR3 is built from 15 residues. CDR3 sequence: CASSQDQGADEKLFF. The CDR3 DNA sequence: TGTGCCAGCAGCCAAGATCAGGGGGCGGATGAAAAACTGTTTTTT.

This clonotype occurred a few times. V gene TRBV5-5 combines with J gene TRBJ1-1, with D possibly being TRBD1 (6 bases). The CDR3 is 15 residues long. The germline V gene has CDR1 SGHKS and CDR2 YYEKEE (reference sequence). Trimming took 6 bases from V and 4 from J, leaving 19 bases between them. This CDR3 reads CASTQGQVLPTEAFF. DNA of the CDR3: TGTGCCAGCACCCAGGGACAAGTACTTCCCACTGAAGCTTTCTTT.

On this clonotype: A read error may produce the germline difference seen at one junction end. The chain uses TRBV12-5 and TRBJ2-1; tentatively, D is TRBD2 (6 bases). Germline loops: CDR1 LGHNT, CDR2 FRNRAP. The CDR3 extends over 14 amino acids. CDR3 amino acids: CASASGLSSNEQFF. In nucleotides, the CDR3 is TGTGCTAGTGCCTCGGGACTCTCCTCCAATGAGCAGTTCTTC.